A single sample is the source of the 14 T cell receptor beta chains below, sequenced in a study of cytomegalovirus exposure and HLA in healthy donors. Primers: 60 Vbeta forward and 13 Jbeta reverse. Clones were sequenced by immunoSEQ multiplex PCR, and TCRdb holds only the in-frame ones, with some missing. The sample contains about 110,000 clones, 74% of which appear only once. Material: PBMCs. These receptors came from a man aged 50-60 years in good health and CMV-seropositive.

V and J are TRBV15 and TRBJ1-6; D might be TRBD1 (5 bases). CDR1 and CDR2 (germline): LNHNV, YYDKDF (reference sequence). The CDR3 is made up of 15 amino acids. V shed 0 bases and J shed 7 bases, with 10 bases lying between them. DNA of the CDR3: TGTGCCACCAGCAGAGAAGTGCAGGGAAATTCACCCCTCCACTTT. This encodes CATSREVQGNSPLHF. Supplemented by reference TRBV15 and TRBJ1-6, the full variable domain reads DAMVIQNPRYQVTQFGKPVTLSCSQTLNHNVMYWYQQKSSQAPKLLFHYYDKDFNNEADTPDNFQSRRPNTSFCFLDIRSPGLGDTAMYLCATSREVQGNSPLHFGNGTRLTVT.

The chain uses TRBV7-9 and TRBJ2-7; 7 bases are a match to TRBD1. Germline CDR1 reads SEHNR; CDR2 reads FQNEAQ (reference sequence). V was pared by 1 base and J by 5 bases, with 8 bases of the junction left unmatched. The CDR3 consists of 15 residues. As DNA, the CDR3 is TGTGCCAGCAGCTTAGAAGGGGGCAACTCTGACGAGCAGTACTTC. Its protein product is CASSLEGGNSDEQYF.

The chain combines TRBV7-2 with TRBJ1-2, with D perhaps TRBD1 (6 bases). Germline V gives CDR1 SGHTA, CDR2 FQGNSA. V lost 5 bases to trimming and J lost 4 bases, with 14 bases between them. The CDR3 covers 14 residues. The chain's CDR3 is CASSPAGGAYGYTF. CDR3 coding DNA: TGTGCCAGCAGCCCCGCGGGGGGGGCCTATGGCTACACCTTC.

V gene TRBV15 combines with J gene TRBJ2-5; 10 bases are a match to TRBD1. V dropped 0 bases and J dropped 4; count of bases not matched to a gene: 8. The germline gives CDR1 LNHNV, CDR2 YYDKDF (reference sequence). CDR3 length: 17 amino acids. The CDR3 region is CATSRDPDRGRTETQYF. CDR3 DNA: TGTGCCACCAGCAGAGATCCCGACAGGGGGCGGACAGAGACCCAGTACTTC.

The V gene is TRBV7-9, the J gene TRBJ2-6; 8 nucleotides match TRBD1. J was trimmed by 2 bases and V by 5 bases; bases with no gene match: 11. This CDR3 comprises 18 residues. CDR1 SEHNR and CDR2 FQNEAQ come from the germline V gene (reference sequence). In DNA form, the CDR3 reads TGTGCCAGCAGCCCCACGGACAGGGCCAAGCCTGGGGCCAACGTCCTGACTTTC. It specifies CASSPTDRAKPGANVLTF.

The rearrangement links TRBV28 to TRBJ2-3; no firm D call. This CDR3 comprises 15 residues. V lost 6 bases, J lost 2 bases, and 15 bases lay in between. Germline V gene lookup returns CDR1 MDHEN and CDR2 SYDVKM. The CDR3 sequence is CASSQTASLTDTQYF. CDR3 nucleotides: TGTGCCAGCAGCCAAACAGCTTCCCTCACAGATACGCAGTATTTT.

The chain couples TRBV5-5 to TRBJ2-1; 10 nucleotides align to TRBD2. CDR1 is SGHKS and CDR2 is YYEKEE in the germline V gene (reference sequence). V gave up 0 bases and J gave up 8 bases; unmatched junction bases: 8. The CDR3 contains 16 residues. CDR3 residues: CASSLDTAGGLDEQFF. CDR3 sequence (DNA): TGTGCCAGCAGCTTGGATACAGCGGGAGGGCTGGATGAGCAGTTCTTC.

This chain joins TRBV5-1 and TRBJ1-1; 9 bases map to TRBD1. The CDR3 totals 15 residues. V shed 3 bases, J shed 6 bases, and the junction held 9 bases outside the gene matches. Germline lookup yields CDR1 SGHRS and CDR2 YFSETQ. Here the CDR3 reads CASSSYDRGSPEAFF. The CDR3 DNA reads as TGCGCCAGCAGCTCTTACGACAGGGGGAGTCCTGAAGCTTTCTTT.

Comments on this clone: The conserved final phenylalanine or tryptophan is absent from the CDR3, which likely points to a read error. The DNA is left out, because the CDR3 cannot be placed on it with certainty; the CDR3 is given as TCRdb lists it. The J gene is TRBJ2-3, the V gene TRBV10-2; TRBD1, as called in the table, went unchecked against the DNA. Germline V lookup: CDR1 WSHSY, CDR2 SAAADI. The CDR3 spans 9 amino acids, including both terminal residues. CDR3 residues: CASSESGPV.

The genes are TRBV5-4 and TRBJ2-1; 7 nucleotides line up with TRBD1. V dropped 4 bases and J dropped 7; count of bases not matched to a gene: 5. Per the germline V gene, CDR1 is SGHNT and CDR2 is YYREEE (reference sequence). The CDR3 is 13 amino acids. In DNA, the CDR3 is TGTGCCAGCAGCACCGGGACAGCTAATGAGCAGTTCTTC. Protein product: CASSTGTANEQFF.

The CDR3 here is CSASPGGGYTF. The CDR3 region has the DNA TGCAGTGCCTCCCCCGGGGGTGGCTACACCTTC. This chain links TRBV20-1 with TRBJ1-2; weak D call: TRBD1 (5 bases). V dropped 6 bases and J dropped 7 bases, with 12 bases sitting between them. CDR1 and CDR2 (germline): DFQATT, SNEGSKA (reference sequence). CDR3 size: 11 residues.

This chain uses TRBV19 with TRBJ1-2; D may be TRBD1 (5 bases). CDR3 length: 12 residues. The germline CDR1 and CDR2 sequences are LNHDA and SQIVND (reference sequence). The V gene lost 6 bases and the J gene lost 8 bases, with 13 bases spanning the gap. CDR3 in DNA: TGTGCCAGTAGATGGGGGACTGGAGGCTACACCTTC. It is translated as CASRWGTGGYTF.

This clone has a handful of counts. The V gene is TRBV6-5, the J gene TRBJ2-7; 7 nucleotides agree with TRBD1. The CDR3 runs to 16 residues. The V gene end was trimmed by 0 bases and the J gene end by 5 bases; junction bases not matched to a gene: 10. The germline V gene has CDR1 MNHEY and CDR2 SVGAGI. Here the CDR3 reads CASSYSGAGGPNEQYF. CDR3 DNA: TGTGCCAGCAGTTACTCTGGGGCAGGGGGACCAAACGAGCAGTACTTC.

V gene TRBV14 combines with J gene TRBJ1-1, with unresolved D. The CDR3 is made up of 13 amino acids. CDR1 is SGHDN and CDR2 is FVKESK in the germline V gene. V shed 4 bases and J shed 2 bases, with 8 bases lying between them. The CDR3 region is CASSPSVNTEAFF. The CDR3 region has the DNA TGTGCCAGCAGCCCCTCTGTTAACACTGAAGCTTTCTTT.